The 19 T cell receptor beta chains presented below share a single source sample, sequenced in a study of regulatory and conventional T cells in RAG deficiency. Generated by immunoSEQ multiplex PCR, the TCRdb table keeps only in-frame clones and is missing some. In the table there are around 7,000 clones, approximately 89% of which are singletons. Genomic DNA came from blood regulatory T cells gated CD4+ CD25-high CD127-low. The sample was also linked to a second study, of regulatory T cells. That source reports: Amplification used 52 TRBV primers and 13 TRBJ primers.

The sample consisted of CD127- CD25+ CD4+ Tregs sorted from blood. The receptors derive from a human donor in good health.

This clone came up once. The chain employs TRBV5-6 and TRBJ2-7; D perhaps matches TRBD1 (5 bases). Trimming stripped 4 bases from V and 0 bases from J, with 14 bases between. Germline CDR1 reads SGHDT; CDR2 reads YYEEEE. The CDR3 sequence is 15 residues long. Here the CDR3 reads CASSLPGLPSYEQYF. The DNA of the CDR3 is TGTGCCAGCAGCCTTCCAGGGCTACCCTCCTACGAGCAGTACTTC.

The rearrangement links TRBV5-8 to TRBJ2-6; D gene unclear. The CDR3 runs to 15 residues. Germline-derived CDR1 and CDR2 are SGHTS and YDEGEE. V gave up 5 bases and J gave up 0 bases, with 9 bases separating them. In nucleotides, the CDR3 is TGTGCCAGCAGTCGGCAGCGCTCTGGGGCCAACGTCCTGACTTTC. Protein sequence: CASSRQRSGANVLTF.

The chain joins TRBV7-6 to TRBJ1-2, with TRBD1 matching 9 bases. CDR1 is SGHVS and CDR2 is FNYEAQ in the germline V gene. The CDR3 runs to 15 residues. V shed 5 bases and J 4 bases; nucleotides not matched to a gene: 8. The CDR3 nucleotides are TGTGCCAGCAGCATAGGGACAGGGCAGGGCTATGGCTACACCTTC. Translating it yields CASSIGTGQGYGYTF. Full variable domain (outside the CDR3, taken from reference TRBV7-6 and TRBJ1-2): GAGVSQSPRYKVTKRGQDVALRCDPISGHVSLYWYRQALGQGPEFLTYFNYEAQQDKSGLPNDRFSAERPEGSISTLTIQRTEQRDSAMYRCASSIGTGQGYGYTFGSGTRLTVV.

This CDR3 is CASSTGNSPLHF. As DNA, the CDR3 is TGCGCCAGCAGCACTGGTAATTCACCCCTCCACTTT. The gene calls are TRBV5-1 and TRBJ1-6; D is ambiguous. CDR1 and CDR2 from the germline V gene are SGHRS and YFSETQ. Deletions cut 4 bases from V and 6 bases from J, with 5 bases between. This CDR3 comprises 12 residues. Using reference TRBV5-1 and TRBJ1-6 for the parts outside the CDR3, the full variable domain is KAGVTQTPRYLIKTRGQQVTLSCSPISGHRSVSWYQQTPGQGLQFLFEYFSETQRNKGNFPGRFSGRQFSNSRSEMNVSTLELGDSALYLCASSTGNSPLHFGNGTRLTVT.

The genes are TRBV2 and TRBJ2-2; 7 positions match TRBD2. CDR1 is SNHLY, CDR2 FYNNEI, per germline. This CDR3 has 17 residues. Unmatched junction bases numbered 9, after V lost 1 base and J lost 4 bases. The CDR3 sequence: CASSEGRGSAVTGELFF. The CDR3, as DNA: TGTGCCAGCAGTGAAGGGCGGGGGAGCGCGGTCACCGGGGAGCTGTTTTTT.

This chain uses TRBV5-6 with TRBJ2-7, with TRBD1 matching 8 bases. Germline CDR1 is SGHDT and CDR2 is YYEEEE. The CDR3 contains 15 residues. J lost 6 bases, V lost 4 bases, and 12 bases had no gene match. The DNA of the CDR3 is TGTGCCAGCAGCGAAATCGGGACAGGTAACCTCGAGCAGTACTTC. It encodes CASSEIGTGNLEQYF.

The chain combines TRBV19 with TRBJ1-5, with TRBD1 identical over 7 bases. CDR3 length equals 16 residues. Looked up from germline, CDR1 is LNHDA and CDR2 is SQIVND (reference sequence). The ends lost 5 bases at V and 4 bases at J; junction bases unmatched: 11. DNA for the CDR3: TGTGCCAGTAGTCTCCCTGGGGCCAGGGGGAATCAGCCCCAGCATTTT. Amino acid sequence: CASSLPGARGNQPQHF.

The chain combines TRBV7-3 with TRBJ2-1; 7 nucleotides agree with TRBD1. Germline V gene data show CDR1 as SGHTA and CDR2 as FQGTGA. The ends lost 5 bases at V and 5 bases at J; junction bases unmatched: 12. This CDR3 has 16 residues. In DNA, the CDR3 is TGTGCCAGCAGCCGCACAGGGGCGGGTTGGGACAATGAGCAGTTCTTC. Amino acids: CASSRTGAGWDNEQFF.

This rearrangement joins TRBV10-3 to TRBJ1-2; a weak D match, TRBD1 (6 bases). V was shortened by 2 bases and J by 3 bases, with 16 bases between the two germline ends. Looked up from germline, CDR1 is ENHRY and CDR2 is SYGVKD. The CDR3 spans 16 residues. The CDR3 DNA reads as TGTGCCATCAGTGAGGTACAGGGTAGGACCTACTATGGCTACACCTTC. Encoded protein: CAISEVQGRTYYGYTF.

The V and J genes are TRBV5-1 and TRBJ2-7; tentatively, D is TRBD2 (5 bases). The ends were cut back, 0 bases at V and 2 bases at J, with 15 bases in the middle. CDR1 and CDR2 from the germline V gene are SGHRS and YFSETQ. CDR3 length equals 16 residues. The CDR3 region is CASSLVGLGRTYEQYF. CDR3 sequence (DNA): TGCGCCAGCAGCTTGGTCGGCTTGGGGAGAACCTACGAGCAGTACTTC.

The chain links TRBV19 to TRBJ2-1, with TRBD2 identical over 8 bases. The CDR3 is made up of 17 amino acids. V shed 4 bases, J shed 2 bases, and the junction held 10 bases outside the gene matches. Germline V gene lookup returns CDR1 LNHDA and CDR2 SQIVND (reference sequence). CDR3 nucleotides: TGTGCCAGTAGTAAAACACCGGGACTAGGTCCCTACAATGAGCAGTTCTTC. Its protein is CASSKTPGLGPYNEQFF.

The V and J genes are TRBV7-3 and TRBJ2-6; tentative D call: TRBD2 (6 bases). This CDR3 is 14 amino acids long. Trimming removed 4 bases at V and 4 bases at J, with 8 bases between. Germline loops: CDR1 SGHTA, CDR2 FQGTGA. The CDR3 coding sequence is TGTGCCAGCAGCTCCCGGGGGGGGGCCAACGTCCTGACTTTC. Translation: CASSSRGGANVLTF.

V and J are TRBV11-3 and TRBJ2-7; D might be TRBD2 (7 bases). V was shortened by 3 bases and J by 4 bases, with 19 bases between the two germline ends. This CDR3 contains 16 residues. Germline V gene lookup returns CDR1 SGHNT and CDR2 YENEEA. CDR3 sequence reads: CASSFYKGGGRYEQYF. The CDR3 coding sequence is TGTGCCAGCAGCTTTTATAAAGGGGGGGGGCGATACGAGCAGTACTTC.

V and J are TRBV19 and TRBJ2-1; maybe TRBD1 (5 bases). The CDR3 is 15 residues long. The V and J ends lost 3 bases and 0 bases respectively, with 9 bases between them. Germline loops: CDR1 LNHDA, CDR2 SQIVND (reference sequence). In DNA form, the CDR3 reads TGTGCCAGTAGTATCCGGCAGGGCTCCTACAATGAGCAGTTCTTC. This encodes CASSIRQGSYNEQFF.

The chain couples TRBV4-3 to TRBJ2-1, with D possibly matching TRBD1 (6 bases). The CDR3 totals 22 residues. Germline CDR1 reads LGHNA; CDR2 reads YSLEER. The ends were cut back, 4 bases at V and 0 bases at J, with 31 bases in the middle. The CDR3 spells CASSPLFFGKGVTLSSYNEQFF. The CDR3 DNA sequence: TGCGCCAGCAGCCCTCTTTTTTTCGGAAAGGGGGTTACCCTAAGCTCCTACAATGAGCAGTTCTTC.

V is TRBV7-2 and J is TRBJ1-4; 9 nucleotides agree with TRBD1. J gave up 7 bases and V 5 bases, and 17 bases lay outside the gene matches. The CDR3 is 18 residues long. CDR1 is SGHTA and CDR2 is FQGNSA in the germline V gene. CDR3 amino acids: CASSQVAPWTGDFEKLFF. The CDR3 coding sequence is TGTGCCAGCAGCCAAGTGGCGCCCTGGACAGGGGATTTTGAAAAACTGTTTTTT.

The CDR3 coding sequence is TGTGCCAGTAGTCACGGGGGCTCCTACAATGAGCAGTTCTTC. Its protein product is CASSHGGSYNEQFF. The chain has TRBV19 and TRBJ2-1; TRBD2 might be the D (6 bases). The CDR3 runs to 14 residues. Germline V CDR1 and CDR2: LNHDA, SQIVND (reference sequence). V was cut by 5 bases and J by 0 bases, with 8 bases left in between.

This chain connects TRBV19 to TRBJ1-1, with unresolved D. The CDR3 sequence is 14 residues long. Looked up from germline, CDR1 is LNHDA and CDR2 is SQIVND (reference sequence). Trimming shortened V by 4 bases and J by 5 bases, and 14 bases separated the two germline ends. The CDR3 nucleotides are TGTGCCAGTAGTAGCGGGGTATTACGGACTGAAGCTTTCTTT. It is translated as CASSSGVLRTEAFF. Combining the CDR3 with reference TRBV19 and TRBJ1-1 gives the whole variable domain DGGITQSPKYLFRKEGQNVTLSCEQNLNHDAMYWYRQDPGQGLRLIYYSQIVNDFQKGDIAEGYSVSREKKESFPLTVTSAQKNPTAFYLCASSSGVLRTEAFFGQGTRLTVV.

CDR3 DNA sequence: TGTGCCTGGAGAATACCCGGGACAGGGAATTTCTATGGCTACACCTTC. It encodes CAWRIPGTGNFYGYTF. The chain employs TRBV30 and TRBJ1-2, with TRBD1 matching over 9 bases. CDR3 length: 16 amino acids. V was pared by 3 bases and J by 4 bases, with 12 bases of the junction left unmatched. The germline CDR1 and CDR2 sequences are GTSNPN and SVGIG (reference sequence).